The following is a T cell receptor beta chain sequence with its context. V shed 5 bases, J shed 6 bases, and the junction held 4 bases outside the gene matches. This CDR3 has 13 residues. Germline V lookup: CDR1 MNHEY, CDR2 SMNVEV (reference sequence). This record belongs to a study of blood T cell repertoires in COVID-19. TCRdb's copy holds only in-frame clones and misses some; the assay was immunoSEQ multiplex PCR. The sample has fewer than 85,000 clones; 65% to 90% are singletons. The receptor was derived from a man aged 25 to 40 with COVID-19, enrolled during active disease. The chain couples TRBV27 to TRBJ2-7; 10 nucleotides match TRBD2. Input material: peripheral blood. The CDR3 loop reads CASSPGLAIEQYF. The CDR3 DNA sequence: TGTGCCAGCAGTCCGGGACTAGCGATCGAGCAGTACTTC.